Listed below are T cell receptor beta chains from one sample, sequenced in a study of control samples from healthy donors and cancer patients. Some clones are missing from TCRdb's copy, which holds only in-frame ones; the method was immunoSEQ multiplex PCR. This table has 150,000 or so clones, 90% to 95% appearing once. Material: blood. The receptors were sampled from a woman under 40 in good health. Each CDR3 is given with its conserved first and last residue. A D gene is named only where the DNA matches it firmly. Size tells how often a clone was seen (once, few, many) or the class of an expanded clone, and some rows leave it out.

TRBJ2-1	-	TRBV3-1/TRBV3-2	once	CASSQINEQFF	TGTGCCAGCAGCCAGATCAACGAGCAGTTCTTC
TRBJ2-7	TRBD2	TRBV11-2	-	CASSLGLAGSYEQYF	TGTGCCAGCAGCTTGGGACTAGCGGGCTCCTACGAGCAGTACTTC
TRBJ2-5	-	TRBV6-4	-	CASSVTAKETQYF	TGTGCCAGCAGTGTCACGGCGAAAGAGACCCAGTACTTC
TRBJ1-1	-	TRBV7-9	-	CASSLSRLNTEAFF	TGTGCCAGCAGCTTATCGCGGTTGAACACTGAAGCTTTCTTT
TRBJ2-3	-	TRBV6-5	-	CASSLRASTDTQYF	TGTGCCAGCAGTCTCAGGGCTAGCACAGATACGCAGTATTTT
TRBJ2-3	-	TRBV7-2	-	CASSLAGFTDTQYF	TGTGCCAGCAGCTTAGCAGGGTTCACAGATACGCAGTATTTT
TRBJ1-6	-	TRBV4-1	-	CASSQGLGGSYNSPLHF	TGCGCCAGCAGCCAAGGATTAGGGGGCTCCTATAATTCACCCCTCCACTTT
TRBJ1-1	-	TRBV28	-	CASSVHPNAEAFF	TGTGCCAGCAGTGTTCATCCGAACGCTGAAGCTTTCTTT
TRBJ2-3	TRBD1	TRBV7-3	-	CASSLTGGRKTDTQYF	TGTGCCAGCAGCTTGACAGGGGGCAGAAAGACAGATACGCAGTATTTT
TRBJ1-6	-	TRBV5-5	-	CASSQQAADNSPLHF	TGTGCCAGCAGCCAGCAGGCAGCCGATAATTCACCCCTCCACTTT
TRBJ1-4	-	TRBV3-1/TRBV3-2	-	CASSQDRTGGEKLFF	TGTGCCAGCAGCCAAGATCGGACGGGCGGTGAAAAACTGTTTTTT
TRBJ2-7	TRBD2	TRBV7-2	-	CASTPTPQTSGSLYEQYF	TGTGCCAGCACCCCAACCCCCCAAACTAGCGGGAGTTTATACGAGCAGTACTTC
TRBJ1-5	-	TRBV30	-	CAWSGGSNQPQHF	TGTGCCTGGAGTGGAGGGAGCAATCAGCCCCAGCATTTT
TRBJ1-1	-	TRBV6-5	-	CASSPLTESGTEAFF	TGTGCCAGCAGCCCCCTTACCGAGTCGGGCACTGAAGCTTTCTTT
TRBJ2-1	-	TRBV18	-	CASSLPYSRRDYNEQFF	TGTGCCAGCTCACTCCCCTACAGCCGCCGAGATTACAATGAGCAGTTCTTC
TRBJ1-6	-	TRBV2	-	CASTQDHNSPLHF	TGTGCCAGCACCCAGGACCATAATTCACCCCTCCACTTT
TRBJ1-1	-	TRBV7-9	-	CASAYGTTENTEAFF	TGTGCCAGCGCTTACGGGACGACAGAAAACACTGAAGCTTTCTTT
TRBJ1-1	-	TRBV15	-	CATSRSYRAAFF	TGTGCCACCAGCAGATCCTACAGGGCGGCTTTCTTT
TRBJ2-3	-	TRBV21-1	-	CASSKLSVGPGADTQYF	-
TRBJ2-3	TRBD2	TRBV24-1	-	CATSDTTTRGSRDTQYF	TGTGCCACCAGTGATACCACTACTCGCGGGAGTAGAGATACGCAGTATTTT
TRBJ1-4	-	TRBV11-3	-	CASSRNQGEKLFF	TGTGCCAGCAGCCGAAATCAGGGAGAAAAACTGTTTTTT
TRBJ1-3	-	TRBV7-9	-	CASSLAKGWGNTIYF	TGTGCCAGCAGCCTAGCGAAGGGGTGGGGAAACACCATATATTTT
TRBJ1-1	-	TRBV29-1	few	CSVDPGGREAFF	TGCAGCGTCGACCCGGGCGGGAGAGAAGCTTTCTTT
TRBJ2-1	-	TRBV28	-	CASSFGGVSEQFF	TGTGCCAGCAGTTTCGGCGGTGTCAGTGAGCAGTTCTTC
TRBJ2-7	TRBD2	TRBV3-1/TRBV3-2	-	CASSQVAGADEQYF	TGTGCCAGCAGCCAAGTTGCGGGAGCTGATGAGCAGTACTTC
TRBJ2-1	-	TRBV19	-	CASKPQADIRNEQFF	TGTGCCAGTAAGCCCCAGGCTGATATTAGGAATGAGCAGTTCTTC
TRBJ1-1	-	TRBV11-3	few	CASSLGGKAFF	TGTGCCAGCAGCTTAGGAGGGAAAGCTTTCTTT
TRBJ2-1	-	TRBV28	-	CARPLFPGDARSYNEQFF	TGTGCCAGGCCCCTTTTCCCCGGAGACGCTCGATCCTACAATGAGCAGTTCTTC
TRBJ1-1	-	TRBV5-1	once	CASSLVSSNTEAFF	TGCGCCAGCAGCTTGGTGTCCTCTAACACTGAAGCTTTCTTT
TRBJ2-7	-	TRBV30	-	CAWGSGYEQYF	TGTGCCTGGGGCAGCGGTTACGAGCAGTACTTC
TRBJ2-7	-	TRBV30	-	CAWSLAYEQYF	TGTGCCTGGAGTCTTGCCTACGAGCAGTACTTC
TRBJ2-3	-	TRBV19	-	CASSMVLGDDTQYF	TGTGCCAGTAGTATGGTGCTGGGGGACGATACGCAGTATTTT
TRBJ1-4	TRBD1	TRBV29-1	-	CSVGGTGGNEKLFF	TGCAGCGTTGGGGGGACAGGGGGAAATGAAAAACTGTTTTTT